The next 11 T cell receptor beta chains were all read from a single sample in a study of beta chain features in type 1 diabetes. Every isolated RNA sample was fully reverse transcribed, so sequencing captured expressed TCRB transcripts. TCRdb's copy holds only in-frame clones and misses some; the assay was immunoSEQ multiplex PCR. Found here are 630,000 or so clones, over 13% of them singletons; the top ten hold roughly 0.04%. Antigens for these TCRs are unknown. General study points: Shortening of TCRB CDR3s, moderate but significant, appeared in all four CD4+ subsets of Type 1 diabetes patients.

Sequencing input: naive CD4+ T cells from blood. These receptors were obtained from a young man with type 1 diabetes.

The chain links TRBV19 to TRBJ2-5; 12 nucleotides align to TRBD2. Germline-derived CDR1 and CDR2 are LNHDA and SQIVND (reference sequence). The CDR3 loop spans 18 amino acids. Trimming at V came to 3 bases and at J to 1 base, leaving 9 bases not matched to a gene. DNA for the CDR3: TGTGCCAGTAGTATCAGCCGGACTAGCGGGATCCTCCAAGAGACCCAGTACTTC. It is translated as CASSISRTSGILQETQYF.

The rearrangement links TRBV7-9 to TRBJ2-7; TRBD1 aligns across 7 bases. This CDR3 contains 15 residues. V lost 5 bases to trimming and J lost 3 bases; unmatched junction nucleotides: 10. The germline V gene has CDR1 SEHNR and CDR2 FQNEAQ (reference sequence). CDR3 nucleotides: TGTGCCAGCAGCGAGGACCGACAGGGAAGCTACGAGCAGTACTTC. Translating gives CASSEDRQGSYEQYF.

This clone has only a few counts. The sample carries other DNA sequences with the same CDR3. The rearrangement joins TRBV9 to TRBJ2-1, with D possibly matching TRBD2 (6 bases). This CDR3 is built from 13 residues. Trimming cost V 0 bases and J 6 bases, with 7 bases left between them. The V gene's germline CDR1 is SGDLS and CDR2 YYNGEE. The CDR3 nucleotides read TGTGCCAGCAGCGTAGACGGGGGCAATGAGCAGTTCTTC. Translated: CASSVDGGNEQFF.

V and J are TRBV19 and TRBJ1-5; no reliable D call. The germline CDR1 and CDR2 sequences are LNHDA and SQIVND (reference sequence). With 4 bases removed from V and 10 bases from J, the gap between germline ends came to 17 bases. CDR3 length: 14 amino acids. The CDR3 here is CASSRQMTSGPQHF. In DNA form, the CDR3 reads TGTGCCAGTAGTAGGCAGATGACGTCGGGTCCCCAGCATTTT. Variable domain in full (rest from reference TRBV19 and TRBJ1-5): DGGITQSPKYLFRKEGQNVTLSCEQNLNHDAMYWYRQDPGQGLRLIYYSQIVNDFQKGDIAEGYSVSREKKESFPLTVTSAQKNPTAFYLCASSRQMTSGPQHFGDGTRLSIL.

CDR3 residues: CASSPQPGRSYNEQFF. Here the CDR3 DNA reads TGTGCCAGCTCACCACAGCCAGGTCGTTCCTACAATGAGCAGTTCTTC. The V call is TRBV18, the J call TRBJ2-1; no clear D gene. The CDR3 consists of 16 residues. Germline V gene sequence: CDR1 KGHSH, CDR2 LQKENI. The germline V and J ends were trimmed by 1 base and 1 base, with 11 bases remaining between them.

The J gene is TRBJ2-3, the V gene TRBV5-4; the D is unclear. V gave up 6 bases and J gave up 6 bases, with 8 bases separating them. Germline V gene lookup returns CDR1 SGHNT and CDR2 YYREEE (reference sequence). The CDR3 length is 11 residues. The CDR3 region is CASNSPDTQYF. The CDR3 nucleotides read TGTGCCAGCAATTCACCGGATACGCAGTATTTT.

This clone was seen a handful of times. The chain carries TRBV7-2 and TRBJ2-1, with 11 positions matching TRBD2. Trimming cost V 4 bases and J 8 bases; bases outside gene matches: 13. The CDR3 contains 17 residues. Germline assignment: CDR1 SGHTA and CDR2 FQGNSA. CDR3 in DNA: TGTGCCAGCAGCTCCTTTCTTAGCGGGAGGGCCGAGGATGAGCAGTTCTTC. Translating gives CASSSFLSGRAEDEQFF.

This clone was found a few times. The chain joins TRBV4-2 to TRBJ1-3; D perhaps matches TRBD1 (5 bases). V was shortened by 0 bases and J by 4 bases, with 16 bases between the two germline ends. The CDR3 runs to 17 residues. Germline CDR1 reads LGHNA; CDR2 reads YNFKEQ. CDR3: CASSQDKGTSTGNTIYF. The CDR3 DNA sequence: TGTGCCAGCAGCCAAGATAAGGGGACCTCGACAGGAAACACCATATATTTT.

This clone has just a few counts. The chain joins TRBV19 to TRBJ2-5, with 8 positions matching TRBD2. The V and J ends lost 5 bases and 5 bases, in that order; junction bases with no gene match: 10. In germline, CDR1 is LNHDA, CDR2 SQIVND (reference sequence). The CDR3 covers 15 residues. In DNA, the CDR3 is TGTGCCAGTAGTCCCCGAACTAGCGGTCGGGAGACCCAGTACTTC. This translates into CASSPRTSGRETQYF.

In DNA form, the CDR3 reads TGTGCCAGCAGTCCGGGGCTGAACACTGAAGCTTTCTTT. Protein sequence: CASSPGLNTEAFF. V is TRBV28 and J is TRBJ1-1; possible D gene TRBD1, 5 bases. Trimming shortened V by 5 bases and J by 0 bases, and 7 bases separated the two germline ends. The V gene's germline CDR1 is MDHEN and CDR2 SYDVKM. The length of the CDR3 is 13 residues.

This clone came up a few times. DNA for the CDR3: TGTGCCAGCAGCTCCCGACTAGCGTTCAATGAGCAGTTCTTC. It specifies CASSSRLAFNEQFF. The J gene is TRBJ2-1, the V gene TRBV5-4; the match to TRBD2 covers 8 bases. CDR1 SGHNT and CDR2 YYREEE come from the germline V gene (reference sequence). This CDR3 contains 14 residues. V shed 3 bases, J shed 6 bases, and the junction held 5 bases outside the gene matches.